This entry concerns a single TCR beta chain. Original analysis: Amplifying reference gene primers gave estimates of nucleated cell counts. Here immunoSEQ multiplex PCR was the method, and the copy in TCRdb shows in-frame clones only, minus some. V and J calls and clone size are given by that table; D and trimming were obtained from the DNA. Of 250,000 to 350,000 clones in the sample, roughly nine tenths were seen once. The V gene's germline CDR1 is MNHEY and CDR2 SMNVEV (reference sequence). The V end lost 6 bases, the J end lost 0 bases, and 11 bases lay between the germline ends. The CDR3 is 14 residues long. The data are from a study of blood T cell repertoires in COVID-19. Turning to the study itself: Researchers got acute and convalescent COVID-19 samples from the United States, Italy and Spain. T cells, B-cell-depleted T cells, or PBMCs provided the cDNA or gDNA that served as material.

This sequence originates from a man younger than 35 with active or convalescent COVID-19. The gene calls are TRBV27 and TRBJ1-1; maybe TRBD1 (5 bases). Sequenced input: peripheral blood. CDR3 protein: CASRRGLMNTEAFF. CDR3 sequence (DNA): TGTGCCAGCAGGCGGGGGTTAATGAACACTGAAGCTTTCTTT.